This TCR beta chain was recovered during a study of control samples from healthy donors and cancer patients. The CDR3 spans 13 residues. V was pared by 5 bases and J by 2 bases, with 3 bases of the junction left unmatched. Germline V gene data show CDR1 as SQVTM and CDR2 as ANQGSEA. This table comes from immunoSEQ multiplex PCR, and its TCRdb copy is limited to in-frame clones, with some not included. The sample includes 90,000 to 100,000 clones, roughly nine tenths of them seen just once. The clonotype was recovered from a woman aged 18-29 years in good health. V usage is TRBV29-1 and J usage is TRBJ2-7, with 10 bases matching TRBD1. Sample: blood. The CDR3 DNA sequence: TGCAGCGTTCAGGGACAGGGGACCTACGAGCAGTACTTC. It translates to CSVQGQGTYEQYF.